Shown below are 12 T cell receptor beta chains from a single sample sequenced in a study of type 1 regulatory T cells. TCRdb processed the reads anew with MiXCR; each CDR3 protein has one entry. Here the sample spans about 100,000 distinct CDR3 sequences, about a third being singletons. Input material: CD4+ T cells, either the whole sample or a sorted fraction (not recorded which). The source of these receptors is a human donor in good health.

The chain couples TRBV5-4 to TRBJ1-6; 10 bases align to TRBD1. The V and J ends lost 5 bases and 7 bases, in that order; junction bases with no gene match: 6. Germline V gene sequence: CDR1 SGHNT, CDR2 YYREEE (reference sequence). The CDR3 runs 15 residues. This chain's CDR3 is CASSFGQGENSPLHF. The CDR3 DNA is TGTGCCAGCAGTTTTGGACAGGGGGAAAATTCACCCCTCCACTTT.

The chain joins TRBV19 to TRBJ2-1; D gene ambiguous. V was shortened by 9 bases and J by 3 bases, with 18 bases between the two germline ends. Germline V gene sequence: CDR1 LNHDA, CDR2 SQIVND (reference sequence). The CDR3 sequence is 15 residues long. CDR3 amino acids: CASAAQGRVYNEQFF. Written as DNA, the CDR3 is TGTGCCAGCGCCGCCCAAGGTAGAGTCTACAATGAGCAGTTCTTC. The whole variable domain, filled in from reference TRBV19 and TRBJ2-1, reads DGGITQSPKYLFRKEGQNVTLSCEQNLNHDAMYWYRQDPGQGLRLIYYSQIVNDFQKGDIAEGYSVSREKKESFPLTVTSAQKNPTAFYLCASAAQGRVYNEQFFGPGTRLTVL.

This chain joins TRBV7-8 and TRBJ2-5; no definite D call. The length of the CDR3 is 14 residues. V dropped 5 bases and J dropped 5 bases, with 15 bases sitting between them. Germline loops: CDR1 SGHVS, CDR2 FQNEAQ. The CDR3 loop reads CASSPRTVGETQYF. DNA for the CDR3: TGTGCCAGCAGCCCACGCACAGTGGGGGAGACCCAGTACTTC.

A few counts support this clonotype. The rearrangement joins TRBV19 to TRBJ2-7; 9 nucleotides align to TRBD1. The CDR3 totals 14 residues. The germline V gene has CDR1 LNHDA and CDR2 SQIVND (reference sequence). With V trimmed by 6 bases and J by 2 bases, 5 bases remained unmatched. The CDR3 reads CASRTGTGPYEQYF. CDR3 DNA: TGTGCCAGTAGAACCGGGACAGGGCCCTACGAGCAGTACTTC.

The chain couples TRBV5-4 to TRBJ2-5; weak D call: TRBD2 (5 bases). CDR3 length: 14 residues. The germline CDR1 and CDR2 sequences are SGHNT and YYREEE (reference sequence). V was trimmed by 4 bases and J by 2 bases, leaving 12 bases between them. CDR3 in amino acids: CASSRRASQETQYF. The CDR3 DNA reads TGTGCCAGCAGCCGGCGGGCCTCTCAAGAGACCCAGTACTTC. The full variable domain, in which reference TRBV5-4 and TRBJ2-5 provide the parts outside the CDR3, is ETGVTQSPTHLIKTRGQQVTLRCSSQSGHNTVSWYQQALGQGPQFIFQYYREEENGRGNFPPRFSGLQFPNYSSELNVNALELDDSALYLCASSRRASQETQYFGPGTRLLVL.

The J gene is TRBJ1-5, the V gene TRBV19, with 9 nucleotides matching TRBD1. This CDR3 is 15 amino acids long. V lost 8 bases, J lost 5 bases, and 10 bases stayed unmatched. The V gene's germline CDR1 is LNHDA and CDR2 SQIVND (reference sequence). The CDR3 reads CASRSTGGPYQPQHF. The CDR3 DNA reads TGTGCCAGTCGATCGACAGGGGGTCCATATCAGCCCCAGCATTTT.

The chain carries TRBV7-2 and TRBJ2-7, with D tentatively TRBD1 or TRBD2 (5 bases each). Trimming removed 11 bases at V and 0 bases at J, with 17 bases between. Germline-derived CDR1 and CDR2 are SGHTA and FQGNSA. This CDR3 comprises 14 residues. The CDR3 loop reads CASTTGTASYEQYF. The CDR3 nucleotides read TGTGCCTCCACGACCGGGACCGCCTCCTACGAGCAGTACTTC.

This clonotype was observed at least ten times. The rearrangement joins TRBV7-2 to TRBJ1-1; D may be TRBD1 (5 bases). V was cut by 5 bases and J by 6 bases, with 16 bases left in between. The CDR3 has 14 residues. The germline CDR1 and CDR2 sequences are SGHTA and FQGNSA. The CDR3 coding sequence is TGTGCCAGCAGCCTCGGGGGATTTAGCCCTGAAGCTTTCTTT. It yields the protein CASSLGGFSPEAFF.

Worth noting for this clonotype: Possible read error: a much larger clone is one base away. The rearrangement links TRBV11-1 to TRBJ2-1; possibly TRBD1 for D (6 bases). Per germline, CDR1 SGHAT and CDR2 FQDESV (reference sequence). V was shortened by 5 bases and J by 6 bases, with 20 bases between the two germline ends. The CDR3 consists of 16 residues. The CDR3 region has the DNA TGTGCCAGCAGCCCCCCACGGGGTCTAGGGGGCAATGAGCAGTTCTTC. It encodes CASSPPRGLGGNEQFF.

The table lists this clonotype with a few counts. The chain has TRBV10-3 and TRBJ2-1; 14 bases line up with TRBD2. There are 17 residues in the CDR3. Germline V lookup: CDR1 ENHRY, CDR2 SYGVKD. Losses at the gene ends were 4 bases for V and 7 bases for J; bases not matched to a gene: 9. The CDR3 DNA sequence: TGTGCCATCAGTGGCAGACTAGCGGGAGGGCCGGGTAATGAGCAGTTCTTC. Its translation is CAISGRLAGGPGNEQFF.

The CDR3 here is CASSRGDLTSYNEQFF. The DNA for the CDR3 is TGTGCCAGCAGCCGCGGTGACCTTACCTCCTACAATGAGCAGTTCTTC. The genes are TRBV14 and TRBJ2-1; D call uncertain. The CDR3 has 16 amino acids. V was cut by 4 bases and J by 0 bases, with 13 bases left in between. Germline loops: CDR1 SGHDN, CDR2 FVKESK.

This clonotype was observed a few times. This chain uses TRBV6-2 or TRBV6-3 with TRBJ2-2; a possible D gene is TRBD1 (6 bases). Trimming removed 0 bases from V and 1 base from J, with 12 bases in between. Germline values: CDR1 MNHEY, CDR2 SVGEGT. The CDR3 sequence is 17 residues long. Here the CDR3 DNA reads TGTGCCAGCAGTTACTCGACCCAGGGGAAGAACACCGGGGAGCTGTTTTTT. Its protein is CASSYSTQGKNTGELFF.